This T cell receptor beta chain was found in a study of blood T cell repertoires in COVID-19. Study background: The samples span acute and convalescent COVID-19 from the United States, Italy and Spain.

Germline CDR1 is KGHSH and CDR2 is LQKENI. Trimming left V 1 base short and J 5 bases short, with 8 bases between. The CDR3 length is 14 residues. Patients from Seattle were sampled longitudinally, starting during active infection. Produced via immunoSEQ multiplex PCR; TCRdb's table is partial and in-frame only. The sample holds about 310,000 clones, 90% seen once. This receptor was obtained from a woman in her 40s with COVID-19, enrolled during active disease. The V and J genes are TRBV18 and TRBJ2-2; D unclear. Sequenced material: peripheral blood. The CDR3 DNA follows: TGTGCCAGCTCACCACTTCAGAAGACCGGGGAGCTGTTTTTT. It translates to CASSPLQKTGELFF.